This entry features one T cell receptor (delta chain) sequence. As yet, its antigen is unknown. The data stem from a study of human gamma delta and Vdelta1 T cells. TCRdb re-identified clones in the PCR reads via CATT. The data contain 13,000 or so delta-chain clones, almost 50% of them singletons. Losses at the gene ends were 3 bases for V and 0 bases for J; bases not matched to a gene: 23. This CDR3 has 23 residues. Germline V gene lookup returns CDR1 TSWWSYY and CDR2 QGS. Whole-study findings and limits: Delta One T cells were reportedly polyclonal and broadly cytotoxic against acute myeloid leukemia.

The chain carries TRDV1 and TRDJ1; TRDD3 aligns across 12 bases. Sequencing was carried out using Vdelta1 gamma-delta T cells from blood grown in culture (DOT cells). This receptor was identified in a human donor in good health. The DNA of the CDR3 is TGTGCTCTTGGGGATGCTCCTAAGAATGTACTGGGGGATACCCACCCCTACACCGATAAACTCATCTTT. It yields the protein CALGDAPKNVLGDTHPYTDKLIF.